What follows is one T cell receptor (beta chain) and its context. This clone was found once. The specificity of this receptor is unknown. Within one base of it there is no much larger clone, and no base qualities were kept. V ends up 0 bases short and J 11 bases short, with an unmatched junction base count of 7. CDR1 and CDR2 (SGHRS, YFSETQ) derive from the germline V gene. The CDR3 sequence holds 13 residues, the cysteine and phenylalanine included. The entry retains the CDR3 DNA only, 39 bases that are in frame from base 1. The collaborating institutions used their own protocols to collect whole blood in K2EDTA tubes. For TCRbeta analysis, collaborators shipped samples in one of three forms: frozen whole blood, isolated PBMCs, or DNA extracted from either of those sample types. These data come from a study of blood T cell repertoires in COVID-19 (dated by TCRdb to 2018 to 2020). With respect to the entire study: Collaborator samples came from the United States, Italy and Spain and covered acute and convalescent phases of COVID-19. HLA class I and class II types, where available, came from metadata supplied by the sample provider rather than from assay-based typing. Deeply sampled blood TCRbeta repertoires from subjects exposed to, actively infected with, or recovered from COVID-19 were included in the dataset. Sample metadata almost always included a de-identified subject ID, COVID-19 status, age in years and sex. Samples were obtained from the ongoing ImmuneRACE study (first 160 participants) and from 1,200 or so subjects provided by 6 global collaborators. The material from the prospective study consisted of cDNA or gDNA derived from T cells, B-cell-depleted T cells, or PBMCs. The repertoires were made available in a free public database intended to serve as a resource for research on the immune response to SARS-CoV-2. Overall study outcomes, separate from this receptor: The quantity of clinical and demographic metadata differed by source and by participant and was supplied without curation.

The immunoSEQ Assay, a bias-controlled multiplex PCR, was used to amplify TCRbeta CDR3 regions from genomic DNA. The original methods were these. The number of nucleated cells in each sample was estimated from the amplification of reference gene primers within the assay. Sequence reads were collapsed and filtered to measure the absolute abundance of every unique TCRbeta CDR3 rearrangement. For each sample, productive Simpson clonality was calculated as the square root of Simpson's diversity index across productive rearrangements. TCRdb retrieved this table from immuneACCESS and kept in-frame rearrangements only. Not all clones are present; in checked studies, unresolved V genes account for under half, and no reason is known for the remainder. Clone size and the V and J calls come from that table; the DNA yielded D and trimming. A total of 260,000 or so clones appear in this sample, over 70% of them only once. The ten largest account for around 9.2% of the sample.

This clonotype was sampled from a human donor in a cohort sampled during active COVID-19. Sequenced sample: peripheral blood. Recombination linked TRBV5-1 to TRBJ1-1; TRBD1 matches 7 bases in the middle. The bases read TGCGCCAGCAGCTTGGAGGGGGCCGGTGGGGCTTTCTTT. This codes for CASSLEGAGGAFF. With the portions outside the CDR3 filled from the reference TRBV5-1 and TRBJ1-1 genes, the complete variable region becomes KAGVTQTPRYLIKTRGQQVTLSCSPISGHRSVSWYQQTPGQGLQFLFEYFSETQRNKGNFPGRFSGRQFSNSRSEMNVSTLELGDSALYLCASSLEGAGGAFFGQGTRLTVV.